This record looks at one T cell receptor (beta chain) sequence and its context. Germline CDR1 is LNHDA and CDR2 is SQIVND (reference sequence). The CDR3 has 16 residues. The trim removed 4 bases at V and 1 base at J, leaving 9 bases unmatched. The data belong to a study of control samples from healthy donors and cancer patients. Using immunoSEQ multiplex PCR, the repertoire was profiled, and TCRdb retains in-frame clones only, with some absent. Among around 120,000 clones listed, roughly 91% were seen once. V is TRBV19 and J is TRBJ2-7; 8 bases are a match to TRBD1. Input material: blood. This sequence was found in a woman in her 70s in good health. The CDR3 nucleotides are TGTGCCAGTAGTAGTCCCGGGGACAGGAGATCCTACGAGCAGTACTTC. Protein sequence: CASSSPGDRRSYEQYF.